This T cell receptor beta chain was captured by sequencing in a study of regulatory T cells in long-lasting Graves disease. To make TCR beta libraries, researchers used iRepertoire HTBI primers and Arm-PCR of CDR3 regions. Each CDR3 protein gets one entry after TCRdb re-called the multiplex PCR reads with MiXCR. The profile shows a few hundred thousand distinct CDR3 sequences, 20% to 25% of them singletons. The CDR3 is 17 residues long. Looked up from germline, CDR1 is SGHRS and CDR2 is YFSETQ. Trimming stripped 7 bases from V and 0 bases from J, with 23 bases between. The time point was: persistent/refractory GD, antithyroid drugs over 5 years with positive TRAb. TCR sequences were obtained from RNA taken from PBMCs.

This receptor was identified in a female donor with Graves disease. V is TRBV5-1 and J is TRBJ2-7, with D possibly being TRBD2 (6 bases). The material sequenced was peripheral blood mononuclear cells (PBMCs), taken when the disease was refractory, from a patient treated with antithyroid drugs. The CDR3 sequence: CASPVSGTRQSSYEQYF. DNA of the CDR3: TGCGCCAGCCCCGTTTCGGGGACTCGCCAAAGCTCCTACGAGCAGTACTTC.